This TCR beta chain was retrieved from a study of OX40 agonist ivuxolimab in advanced cancers. As for the study more broadly: The costimulatory receptor OX40 (CD134) was targeted by ivuxolimab, a fully human IgG2 agonistic monoclonal antibody. Intravenous ivuxolimab was administered to patients every 2 weeks at six dose levels: 0.01, 0.1, 0.3, 1.5, 3 and 10 mg/kg. Of the approximately 54 patients in dose escalation, around 20 had hepatocellular carcinoma, some 15 had melanoma, 9 had renal cell carcinoma and 9 had head and neck cancer. The dose-escalation cohort was over 70% male with a mean age of approximately 60 years, ranging from roughly 23 to 79. Prior anti-PD-1, anti-PD-L1 or anti-CTLA-4 therapy was permitted, and checkpoint inhibitors had been received by more than 35% of dose-escalation patients. Partial responses were achieved by three dose-escalation patients, of whom one had hepatocellular carcinoma and two had cutaneous melanoma. Peripheral TCRbeta sequencing was intended to test whether TCR sequence diversity was altered and clonal T-cell expansion was caused by ivuxolimab. The paper reports the monotherapy dose-escalation portion (N of about 50 patients) of the phase I ivuxolimab trial.

What the research found in general, with its limitations: At doses from 0.1 to 3.0 mg/kg, clonal expansion was seen in both CD4+ and CD8+ blood T cells between baseline and week 6. On average, CD8+ T cells showed more expanded clones than CD4+ T cells after ivuxolimab. Low levels of normalized T-cell clonal expansion were also seen in some patients who did not respond. Antigen specificity was not determined for the clonally expanded peripheral T cells. In the 0.1-3.0 mg/kg groups, partial responders had among the lowest normalized peripheral clonal expansion, particularly in CD8+ T cells.

Patients with autoimmune disease history or receiving systemic immunosuppression were excluded from the trial. In every dose cohort, peripheral blood was drawn for TCR sequencing at baseline, cycle 4 day 1, and cycle 7 day 1. Samples were obtained from an open-label, multicenter, first-in-human phase I dose-escalation trial of ivuxolimab. Adults with locally advanced or metastatic head and neck squamous cell, hepatocellular, melanoma or renal cell carcinoma were enrolled in the trial. Before TCR sequencing, CD4+ T cells and CD8+ T cells from peripheral blood were sorted into separate populations. Genomic DNA was extracted from sorted cells for sequencing of the TCRbeta CDR3 region. The immunoSEQ Assay was used to sequence the TCRbeta CDR3 regions. What TCRdb holds here is the immuneACCESS table cut down to in-frame rearrangements. Part of the clones is not present; checked against another copy, under half of the missing clones reflect an unresolved V gene, and the others are unexplained. The sample data list some 69,000 clones, and roughly nine tenths of these were observed just once. The ten largest account for over 3% of the sample.

Details on this clone: No antigen is known for it. Base qualities are not recorded, but no much larger clone differs from it by a single base.

The sequencing used CD4+ or CD8+ T cells sorted from blood, collected in a trial of the OX40 agonist ivuxolimab. The receptor was derived from an adult with an advanced solid tumor such as melanoma, head and neck, liver or kidney cancer.

The nucleotide sequence reads TGTGCCAGCTCACCATCGGGGGTAGATACGCAGTATTTT. It specifies CASSPSGVDTQYF. The receptor chain draws on TRBV18 and TRBJ2-3; perhaps TRBD2 is the D gene, with 6 bases matching. The germline V gene supplies CDR1 KGHSH and CDR2 LQKENI. The CDR3, from cysteine to phenylalanine, totals 13 residues. The CDR3 DNA has 39 bases and is translated from base 1. V lost 2 bases and J lost 5 bases; the stretch between them is 8 bases long.